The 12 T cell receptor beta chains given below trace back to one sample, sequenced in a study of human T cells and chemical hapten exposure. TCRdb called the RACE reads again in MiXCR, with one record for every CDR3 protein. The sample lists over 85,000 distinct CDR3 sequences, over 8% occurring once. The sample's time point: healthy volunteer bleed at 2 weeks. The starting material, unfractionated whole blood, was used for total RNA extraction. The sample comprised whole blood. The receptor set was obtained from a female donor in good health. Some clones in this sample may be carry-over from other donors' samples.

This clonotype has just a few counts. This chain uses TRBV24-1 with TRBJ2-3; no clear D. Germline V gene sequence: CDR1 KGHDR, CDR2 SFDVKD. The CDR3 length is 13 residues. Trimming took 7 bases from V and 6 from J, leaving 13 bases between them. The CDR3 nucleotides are TGTGCCACCAGATCGGTGACGACGGATACGCAGTATTTT. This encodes CATRSVTTDTQYF.

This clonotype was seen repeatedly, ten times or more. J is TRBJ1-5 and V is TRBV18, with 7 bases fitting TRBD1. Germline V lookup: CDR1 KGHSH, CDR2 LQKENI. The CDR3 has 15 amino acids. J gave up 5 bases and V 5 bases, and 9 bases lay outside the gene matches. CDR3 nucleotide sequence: TGTGCCAGCTCATACGACAGGGCAGACTATCAGCCCCAGCATTTT. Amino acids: CASSYDRADYQPQHF.

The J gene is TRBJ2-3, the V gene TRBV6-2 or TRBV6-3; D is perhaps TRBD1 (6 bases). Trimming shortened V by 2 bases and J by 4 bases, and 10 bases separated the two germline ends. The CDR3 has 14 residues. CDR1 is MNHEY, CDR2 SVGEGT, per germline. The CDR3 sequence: CASSYAGAADTQYF. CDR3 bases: TGTGCCAGCAGTTACGCAGGGGCGGCAGATACGCAGTATTTT.

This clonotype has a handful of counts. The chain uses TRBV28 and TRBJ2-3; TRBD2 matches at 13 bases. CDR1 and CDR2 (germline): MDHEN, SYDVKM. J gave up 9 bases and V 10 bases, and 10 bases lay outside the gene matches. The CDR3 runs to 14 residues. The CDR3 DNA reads TGTGCCATAAAGGGACTAGCGGGATCCGGGACGCAGTATTTT. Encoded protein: CAIKGLAGSGTQYF. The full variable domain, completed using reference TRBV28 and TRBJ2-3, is DVKVTQSSRYLVKRTGEKVFLECVQDMDHENMFWYRQDPGLGLRLIYFSYDVKMKEKGDIPEGYSVSREKKERFSLILESASTNQTSMYLCAIKGLAGSGTQYFGPGTRLTVL.

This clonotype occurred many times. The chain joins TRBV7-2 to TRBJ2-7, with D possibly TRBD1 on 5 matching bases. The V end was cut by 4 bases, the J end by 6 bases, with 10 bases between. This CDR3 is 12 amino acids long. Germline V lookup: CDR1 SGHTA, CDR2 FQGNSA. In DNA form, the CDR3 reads TGTGCCAGCAGCTCGGACATTCGCGAGCAGTACTTC. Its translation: CASSSDIREQYF.

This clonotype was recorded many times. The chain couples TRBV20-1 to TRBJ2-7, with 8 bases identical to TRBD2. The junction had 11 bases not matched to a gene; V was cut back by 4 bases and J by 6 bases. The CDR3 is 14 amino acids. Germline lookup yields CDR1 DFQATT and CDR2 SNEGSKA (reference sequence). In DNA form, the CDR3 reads TGCAGTGCTACCGGGACTAGGGACCTCCTCGAGCAGTACTTC. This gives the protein CSATGTRDLLEQYF.

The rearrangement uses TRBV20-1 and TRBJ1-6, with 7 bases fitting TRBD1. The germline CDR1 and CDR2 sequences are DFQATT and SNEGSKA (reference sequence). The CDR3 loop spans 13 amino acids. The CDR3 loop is CAAGTVNNSPLHF. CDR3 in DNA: TGCGCGGCCGGGACAGTGAATAATTCACCCCTCCACTTT.

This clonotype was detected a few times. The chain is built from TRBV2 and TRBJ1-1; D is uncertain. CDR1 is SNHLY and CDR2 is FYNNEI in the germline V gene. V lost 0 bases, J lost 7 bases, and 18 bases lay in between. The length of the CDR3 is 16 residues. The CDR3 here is CASSEAIPNAGDEAFF. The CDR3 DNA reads TGTGCCAGCAGTGAAGCGATCCCGAATGCAGGTGATGAAGCTTTCTTT. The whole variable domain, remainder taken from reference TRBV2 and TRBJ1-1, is EPEVTQTPSHQVTQMGQEVILRCVPISNHLYFYWYRQILGQKVEFLVSFYNNEISEKSEIFDDQFSVERPDGSNFTLKIRSTKLEDSAMYFCASSEAIPNAGDEAFFGQGTRLTVV.

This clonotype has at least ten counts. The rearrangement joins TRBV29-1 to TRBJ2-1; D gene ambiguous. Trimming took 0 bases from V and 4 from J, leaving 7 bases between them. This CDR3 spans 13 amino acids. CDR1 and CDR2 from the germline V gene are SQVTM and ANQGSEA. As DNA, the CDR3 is TGCAGCGTTGAAGATAGCCCTTACAATGAGCAGTTCTTC. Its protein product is CSVEDSPYNEQFF.

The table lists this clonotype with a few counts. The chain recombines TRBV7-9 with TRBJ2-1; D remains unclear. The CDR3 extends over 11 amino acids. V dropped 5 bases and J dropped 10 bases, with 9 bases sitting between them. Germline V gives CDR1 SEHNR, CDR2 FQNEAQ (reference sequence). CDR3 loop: CASSADREQFF. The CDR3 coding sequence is TGTGCCAGCAGCGCAGATAGGGAGCAGTTCTTC.

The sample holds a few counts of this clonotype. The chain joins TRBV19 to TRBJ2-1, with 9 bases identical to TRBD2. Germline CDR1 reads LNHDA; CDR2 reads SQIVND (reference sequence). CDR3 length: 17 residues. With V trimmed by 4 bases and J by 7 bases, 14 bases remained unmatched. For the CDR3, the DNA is TGTGCCAGTAGTAGGGAAGGACTAGCGTCACCCCGGAATGAGCAGTTCTTC. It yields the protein CASSREGLASPRNEQFF.

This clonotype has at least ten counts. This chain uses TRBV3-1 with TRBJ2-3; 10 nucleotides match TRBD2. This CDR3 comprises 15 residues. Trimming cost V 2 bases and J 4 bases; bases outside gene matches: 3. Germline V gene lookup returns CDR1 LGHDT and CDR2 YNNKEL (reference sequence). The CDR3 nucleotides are TGTGCCAGCAGCCAATTCAGCGGGAGGGCAGATACGCAGTATTTT. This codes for CASSQFSGRADTQYF.